The 13 T cell receptor beta chains presented below share a single source sample, sequenced in a study of T cell responses to AZD1222 COVID-19 vaccine. The table came from immunoSEQ multiplex PCR; TCRdb's copy has only in-frame clones and leaves some out. The sample lists some 140,000 clones; approximately 85% were seen once. The sequencing used peripheral blood, collected 28 days after the second dose of the MenACWY control vaccine. These receptors were obtained from an adult who received the MenACWY meningococcal vaccine as a control.

The chain employs TRBV3-1 (or the pseudogene TRBV3-2) and TRBJ2-1; D is possibly TRBD2 (5 bases). The CDR3 runs 15 residues. The germline V and J ends were trimmed by 3 bases and 4 bases, with 13 bases remaining between them. CDR1 and CDR2 (germline): LGHDT, YNNKEL (reference sequence). The CDR3 nucleotides read TGTGCCAGCAGCCAGCAAAGCGGAGCTTACAATGAGCAGTTCTTC. This encodes CASSQQSGAYNEQFF.

The chain uses TRBV6-4 and TRBJ2-3; unclear D gene. CDR3 size: 13 residues. CDR1 is MRHNA, CDR2 SNTAGT, per germline. V shed 6 bases and J shed 4 bases, with 11 bases lying between them. The chain's CDR3 is CASSPRRSDTQYF. The CDR3 coding sequence is TGTGCCAGCAGCCCCCGCCGGTCAGATACGCAGTATTTT.

V and J are TRBV2 and TRBJ1-5, with TRBD1 as a possible D gene (5 bases). Trimming shortened V by 1 base and J by 7 bases, and 14 bases separated the two germline ends. CDR1 is SNHLY and CDR2 is FYNNEI in the germline V gene. The CDR3 runs 15 residues. CDR3: CASSEGGMTLQPQHF. CDR3 bases: TGTGCCAGCAGTGAAGGGGGGATGACTTTACAGCCCCAGCATTTT.

The V call is TRBV4-2, the J call TRBJ1-3; no clear D gene. Per the germline V gene, CDR1 is LGHNA and CDR2 is YNFKEQ. With 6 bases removed from V and 0 bases from J, the gap between germline ends came to 9 bases. The CDR3 sequence is 14 residues long. The CDR3 sequence: CASRELSSGNTIYF. DNA for the CDR3: TGTGCCAGCAGGGAATTGAGCTCTGGAAACACCATATATTTT.

The V call is TRBV9, the J call TRBJ1-2; no reliable D call. The germline V gene has CDR1 SGDLS and CDR2 YYNGEE. The CDR3 contains 13 residues. The V gene lost 4 bases and the J gene lost 6 bases, with 13 bases spanning the gap. CDR3 loop: CASSPKPADGYTF. DNA for the CDR3: TGTGCCAGCAGCCCTAAACCCGCAGATGGCTACACCTTC.

The rearrangement uses TRBV28 and TRBJ2-7, with a possible D match to TRBD1 (5 bases). This CDR3 has 13 amino acids. Trimming shortened V by 2 bases and J by 2 bases, and 7 bases separated the two germline ends. Germline V CDR1 and CDR2: MDHEN, SYDVKM. This chain's CDR3 is CASSLRQTYEQYV. The CDR3 DNA reads as TGTGCCAGCAGTTTACGACAGACCTACGAGCAGTACGTC.

This clone appeared a single time. V usage is TRBV6-6 and J usage is TRBJ2-5, with TRBD2 matching over 8 bases. CDR1 is MNHNY, CDR2 SVGAGI, per germline (reference sequence). Trimming cost V 5 bases and J 5 bases; bases outside gene matches: 7. The CDR3 has 14 amino acids. The CDR3 here is CASSDQGGRETQYF. CDR3 bases: TGTGCCAGCAGTGACCAGGGCGGGAGGGAGACCCAGTACTTC.

This clone is a singleton in its sample. The chain is built from TRBV9 and TRBJ2-5; D remains ambiguous. V dropped 3 bases and J dropped 3 bases, with 3 bases sitting between them. The CDR3 contains 11 residues. The germline V gene has CDR1 SGDLS and CDR2 YYNGEE. CDR3 region: CASSAKETQYF. In DNA, the CDR3 is TGTGCCAGCAGCGCCAAAGAGACCCAGTACTTC. The full variable domain, with the rest looked up from reference TRBV9 and TRBJ2-5, is DSGVTQTPKHLITATGQRVTLRCSPRSGDLSVYWYQQSLDQGLQFLIQYYNGEERAKGNILERFSAQQFPDLHSELNLSSLELGDSALYFCASSAKETQYFGPGTRLLVL.

This chain links TRBV18 with TRBJ1-5; D is ambiguous. The CDR3 consists of 14 residues. The germline V gene encodes CDR1 KGHSH and CDR2 LQKENI. V lost 2 bases, J lost 3 bases, and 8 bases lay in between. This CDR3 is CASSPYSSNQPQHF. CDR3 DNA: TGTGCCAGCTCACCATATAGTTCCAATCAGCCCCAGCATTTT.

This clone was counted once. The genes are TRBV5-1 and TRBJ1-2; possibly TRBD1 for D (6 bases). The V end was cut by 4 bases, the J end by 8 bases, with 15 bases between. Germline V gene data show CDR1 as SGHRS and CDR2 as YFSETQ. The CDR3 consists of 13 residues. CDR3 sequence: CASSLQGYRGYTF. CDR3 DNA: TGCGCCAGCAGCCTACAGGGATACCGGGGCTACACCTTC.

This chain uses TRBV18 with TRBJ2-7, with D uncertain. The CDR3 extends over 13 amino acids. V shed 3 bases and J shed 2 bases, with 8 bases lying between them. The germline V gene encodes CDR1 KGHSH and CDR2 LQKENI. CDR3 amino acids: CASSPLGAYEQYV. Here the CDR3 DNA reads TGTGCCAGCTCACCTCTAGGCGCCTACGAGCAGTACGTC.

This chain links TRBV29-1 with TRBJ1-2, with TRBD1 as a possible D gene (6 bases). Germline assignment: CDR1 SQVTM and CDR2 ANQGSEA. Trimming cost V 5 bases and J 7 bases, with 17 bases left between them. This CDR3 is built from 13 residues. The CDR3: CSVSAGRGVGYTF. CDR3 coding DNA: TGCAGCGTTTCGGCGGGCAGGGGAGTTGGCTACACCTTC.

The rearrangement links TRBV4-3 to TRBJ2-7; D gene ambiguous. Germline V lookup: CDR1 LGHNA, CDR2 YSLEER. The CDR3 extends over 15 amino acids. The germline V and J ends were trimmed by 1 base and 0 bases, with 10 bases remaining between them. As DNA, the CDR3 is TGCGCCAGCAGCCAAGTGATGGACCACTCCTACGAGCAGTACTTC. Translation: CASSQVMDHSYEQYF.